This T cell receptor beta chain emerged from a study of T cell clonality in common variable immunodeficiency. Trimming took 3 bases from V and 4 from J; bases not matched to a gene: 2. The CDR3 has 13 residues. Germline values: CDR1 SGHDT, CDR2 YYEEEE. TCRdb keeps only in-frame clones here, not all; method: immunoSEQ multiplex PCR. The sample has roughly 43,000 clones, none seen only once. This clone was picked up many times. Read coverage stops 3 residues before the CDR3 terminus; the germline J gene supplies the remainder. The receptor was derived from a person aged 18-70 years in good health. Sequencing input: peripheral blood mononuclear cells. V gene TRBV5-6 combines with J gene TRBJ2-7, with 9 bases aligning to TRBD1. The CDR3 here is CASSSGQGYEQYF. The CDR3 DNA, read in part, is TGTGCCAGCAGCTCTGGACAGGGGTACGAG. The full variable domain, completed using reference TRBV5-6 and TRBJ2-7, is DAGVTQSPTHLIKTRGQQVTLRCSPKSGHDTVSWYQQALGQGPQFIFQYYEEEERQRGNFPDRFSGHQFPNYSSELNVNALLLGDSALYLCASSSGQGYEQYFGPGTRLTVT.